These 9 T cell receptor beta chains share one sample of origin, sequenced in a study of T cell changes during pregnancy in multiple sclerosis. Clones were sequenced by immunoSEQ multiplex PCR, and TCRdb holds only the in-frame ones, with some missing. The sample holds fewer than 150,000 clones, roughly 97% seen once. Specimen: peripheral blood, collected after pregnancy. These receptor sequences come from a female donor with multiple sclerosis, enrolled in a pregnancy study.

This clone appeared once. The genes are TRBV7-9 and TRBJ2-3; 10 nucleotides agree with TRBD2. The V gene end was trimmed by 4 bases and the J gene end by 1 base; junction bases not matched to a gene: 5. Germline V gene sequence: CDR1 SEHNR, CDR2 FQNEAQ (reference sequence). The CDR3 covers 16 residues. This chain's CDR3 is CASSSLLAGRTDTQYF. The CDR3 coding sequence is TGTGCCAGCAGCTCTCTACTAGCGGGGCGCACAGATACGCAGTATTTT.

The CDR3 region is CASNVRDTDTQYF. For the CDR3, the DNA is TGTGCCAGCAACGTCAGGGACACAGATACGCAGTATTTT. The gene calls are TRBV5-4 and TRBJ2-3; D perhaps matches TRBD1 (5 bases). The germline V gene has CDR1 SGHNT and CDR2 YYREEE (reference sequence). The CDR3 has 13 amino acids. Deletions cut 6 bases from V and 2 bases from J, with 10 bases between. The full variable domain, completed using reference TRBV5-4 and TRBJ2-3, is ETGVTQSPTHLIKTRGQQVTLRCSSQSGHNTVSWYQQALGQGPQFIFQYYREEENGRGNFPPRFSGLQFPNYSSELNVNALELDDSALYLCASNVRDTDTQYFGPGTRLTVL.

The sample holds one count of this clone. The chain has TRBV19 and TRBJ2-2; D not resolved. V was pared by 3 bases and J by 4 bases, with 9 bases between. Germline V gene lookup returns CDR1 LNHDA and CDR2 SQIVND (reference sequence). This CDR3 is built from 14 residues. CDR3 residues: CASSIPLLTGELFF. In nucleotides, the CDR3 is TGTGCCAGTAGTATCCCCCTCCTCACCGGGGAGCTGTTTTTT.

The rearrangement joins TRBV6-4 to TRBJ1-5, with D perhaps TRBD1 (6 bases). V was clipped by 7 bases and J by 1 base, with 11 bases between them. The CDR3 sequence is 14 residues long. Germline assignment: CDR1 MRHNA and CDR2 SNTAGT. In nucleotides, the CDR3 is TGTGCCAGCATTCGGACAGAAAGCAATCAGCCCCAGCATTTT. Amino acids: CASIRTESNQPQHF.

The chain employs TRBV2 and TRBJ1-5, with D unclear. Germline V lookup: CDR1 SNHLY, CDR2 FYNNEI. The CDR3 loop spans 14 amino acids. V shed 6 bases and J shed 0 bases, with 9 bases lying between them. In DNA form, the CDR3 reads TGTGCCAGCAGATACGACACTAGCAATCAGCCCCAGCATTTT. This translates into CASRYDTSNQPQHF.

The chain joins TRBV6-1 to TRBJ2-3; 7 bases line up with TRBD1. The junction had 8 bases not matched to a gene; V was cut back by 0 bases and J by 2 bases. The germline V gene has CDR1 MNHNS and CDR2 SASEGT. The CDR3 is 17 residues long. CDR3 loop: CASSEALWDRPTDTQYF. CDR3 DNA: TGTGCCAGCAGTGAAGCGCTTTGGGACAGACCCACAGATACGCAGTATTTT.

V is TRBV11-2 and J is TRBJ1-2, with TRBD1 matching 8 bases. Germline CDR1 is SGHAT and CDR2 is FQNNGV. The CDR3 has 13 amino acids. V shed 5 bases and J 8 bases; nucleotides not matched to a gene: 7. The CDR3 loop is CASSLNRGNGYTF. The CDR3 DNA sequence: TGTGCCAGCAGCCTAAACAGGGGGAACGGCTACACCTTC. Supplemented by reference TRBV11-2 and TRBJ1-2, the full variable domain reads EAGVAQSPRYKIIEKRQSVAFWCNPISGHATLYWYQQILGQGPKLLIQFQNNGVVDDSQLPKDRFSAERLKGVDSTLKIQPAKLEDSAVYLCASSLNRGNGYTFGSGTRLTVV.

Of note for this clone: Other DNA sequences of this sample code for an identical CDR3. The chain joins TRBV19 to TRBJ2-3; TRBD2 agrees at 14 bases. V lost 4 bases to trimming and J lost 3 bases; unmatched junction nucleotides: 0. Germline V gives CDR1 LNHDA, CDR2 SQIVND (reference sequence). The CDR3 extends over 15 amino acids. The CDR3 bases are TGTGCCAGTAGTAGGACTAGCGGGAGGACAGATACGCAGTATTTT. It is translated as CASSRTSGRTDTQYF.

V gene TRBV19 combines with J gene TRBJ2-1; 14 nucleotides align to TRBD2. The V and J ends lost 5 bases and 7 bases, in that order; junction bases with no gene match: 7. The CDR3 runs 16 residues. Germline CDR1 LNHDA, CDR2 SQIVND (reference sequence). The CDR3 nucleotides read TGTGCCAGTAGTCGCCGACTAGCGGGAGGGGGAAATGAGCAGTTCTTC. Protein: CASSRRLAGGGNEQFF.